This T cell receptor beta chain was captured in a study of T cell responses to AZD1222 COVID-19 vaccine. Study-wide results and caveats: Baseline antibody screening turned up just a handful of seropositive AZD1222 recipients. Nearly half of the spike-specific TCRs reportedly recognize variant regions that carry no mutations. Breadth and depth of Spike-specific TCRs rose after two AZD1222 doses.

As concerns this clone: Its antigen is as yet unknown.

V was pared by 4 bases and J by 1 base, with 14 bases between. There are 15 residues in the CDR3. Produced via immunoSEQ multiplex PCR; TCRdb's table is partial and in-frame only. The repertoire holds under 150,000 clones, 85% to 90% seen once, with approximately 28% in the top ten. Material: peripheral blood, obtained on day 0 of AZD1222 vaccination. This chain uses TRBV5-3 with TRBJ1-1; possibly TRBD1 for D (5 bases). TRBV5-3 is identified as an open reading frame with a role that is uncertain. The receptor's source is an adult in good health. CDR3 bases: TGTGCCAGAAGCCACCCGGGACGGAAGAACACTGAAGCTTTCTTT. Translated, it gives CARSHPGRKNTEAFF.